The rows below give T cell receptor beta chains drawn from one sample of a study of control samples from healthy donors and cancer patients. Assay used: immunoSEQ multiplex PCR; TCRdb lists only in-frame clones, some missing. This sample carries around 100,000 clones, roughly 90% of them seen once, and the ten largest clones take about 8%. The sample consisted of blood. These receptors all stem from a young man in good health. The CDR3 runs from the conserved cysteine through the conserved F or W. Each record gives: clone size, D gene, J gene, V gene, CDR3 DNA, CDR3 protein. The D gene is left open where the match is weak. The size entry is marked missing in some rows and otherwise reads once, few, many or a size class.

-	TRBD1	TRBJ2-7	TRBV11-3	TGTGCCAGCAGCCCAGGGACAGGGCTCCACGAGCAGTACTTC	CASSPGTGLHEQYF
-	TRBD1	TRBJ1-1	TRBV6-2/TRBV6-3	TGTGCCAGCAGCTCCCAGGGGGCAACTGAAGCTTTCTTT	CASSSQGATEAFF
-	TRBD1	TRBJ2-1	TRBV6-4	TGTGCCAGCAGTGACTCGGACAGGGGAAATGAGCAGTTCTTC	CASSDSDRGNEQFF
-	-	TRBJ1-2	TRBV3-1/TRBV3-2	TGTGCCAGCAGCCCGTCGAACCAGCACTATGGCTACACCTTC	CASSPSNQHYGYTF
-	-	TRBJ1-1	TRBV24-1	TGTGCCACCAGTGGCCCACAGGGAAAAGGAACTGAAGCTTTCTTT	CATSGPQGKGTEAFF
-	TRBD1	TRBJ2-2	TRBV19	TGTGCCAGTAGTACCCGGACAGGGATGACCGGGGAGCTGTTTTTT	CASSTRTGMTGELFF
-	TRBD2	TRBJ2-7	TRBV7-2	TGTGCCAGCAGCTTAGCAGGCCTAGCGGGAGACGAGCAGTACTTC	CASSLAGLAGDEQYF
few	-	TRBJ2-5	TRBV24-1	TGTGCCACCAGTGACCGCGCAGAAGTGGAGACCCAGTACTTC	CATSDRAEVETQYF
-	TRBD1	TRBJ1-1	TRBV19	TGTGCCAGTAGTAGGGGACAGGGGTTAAATCGAGCTTTCTTT	CASSRGQGLNRAFF
-	-	TRBJ1-5	TRBV18	TGTGCCAGCTCACCAGACCCCCCGGTATTGAATCAGCCCCAGCATTTT	CASSPDPPVLNQPQHF
-	-	TRBJ1-5	TRBV28	TGTGCCAGCAGTCCGGGGCACGGGGGTCAGCCCCAGCATTTT	CASSPGHGGQPQHF
-	-	TRBJ1-2	TRBV25-1	TGTGCCAGCAGTGAGCAGGGAAACTATGGCTACACCTTC	CASSEQGNYGYTF
-	-	TRBJ2-3	TRBV6-5	TGTGCCAGCATCAGACCGGGCACAGATACGCAGTATTTT	CASIRPGTDTQYF
-	-	TRBJ2-7	TRBV7-2	TGTGCCAGCAGCTTAGTCGTTAGGGCCGAGCAGTACTTC	CASSLVVRAEQYF
-	-	TRBJ2-1	TRBV14	TGTGCCAGCAGCCTAAGACGGGCAGTAGGCAATGAGCAGTTCTTC	CASSLRRAVGNEQFF
-	-	TRBJ1-2	TRBV6-2/TRBV6-3	TGTGCCAGCAGTAATGGACCTGGCTACACCTTC	CASSNGPGYTF
-	-	TRBJ1-4	TRBV6-5	TGTGCCAGCAGAACAGGGATTTCCCAGGGACTGTTTTTT	CASRTGISQGLFF
-	-	TRBJ1-5	TRBV27	TGTGCCAGCAGTCCACTGGGGGGTCTGTCCAATCAGCCCCAGCATTTT	CASSPLGGLSNQPQHF
-	-	TRBJ2-3	TRBV27	TGTGCCAGCAGTCTACGACAAGTGATAGACGTCACAGATACGCAGTATTTT	CASSLRQVIDVTDTQYF
-	TRBD2	TRBJ2-7	TRBV28	TGTGCCAGCAAAGGGAGTAGCGGGAAGGTTTCCTACGAGCAGTACTTC	CASKGSSGKVSYEQYF
-	-	TRBJ2-1	TRBV4-1	TGCGCCAGCAGCCAAGATATGAGCCCCAATGAGCAGTTCTTC	CASSQDMSPNEQFF
-	-	TRBJ1-3	TRBV6-1	TGTGCCAGCAGTGAAGGCGCCACCTCTGGAAACACCATATATTTT	CASSEGATSGNTIYF
once	-	TRBJ1-1	TRBV20-1	TGCAGTGCCCCCACGGGCACTGAAGCTTTCTTT	CSAPTGTEAFF
-	TRBD2	TRBJ2-5	TRBV25-1	TGTGCCAGCAGTGCCCCGACTGGGACTAGCGGGGTTGAGACCCAGTACTTC	CASSAPTGTSGVETQYF
-	-	TRBJ2-5	TRBV7-2	TGTGCCAGCAGCTTAAATAGGGGTTCTGGGGAGACCCAGTACTTC	CASSLNRGSGETQYF
-	TRBD2	TRBJ2-3	TRBV19	TGTGCCAGTACCCGTCGGGAGGGTTTGGGGGGGACAGATACGCAGTATTTT	CASTRREGLGGTDTQYF
-	TRBD1	TRBJ2-5	TRBV5-4	TGTGCCAGCAGCTCGGACAGGGGGCTGGAGACTCAGTACTTC	CASSSDRGLETQYF
-	-	TRBJ2-3	TRBV5-1	TGCGCCAGCAGAATTAGCACAGATACGCAGTATTTT	CASRISTDTQYF
-	-	TRBJ2-5	TRBV11-2	TGTGCCAGCTGCCGGGACAATGGGGAGACCCAGTACTTC	CASCRDNGETQYF
-	-	TRBJ2-2	TRBV4-3	TGCGCCAGCAGCCAGACCCCCCCGGGAAGGGATGACACCGGGGAGCTGTTTTTT	CASSQTPPGRDDTGELFF
-	-	TRBJ2-1	TRBV24-1	TGTGCCACCAGTGATTACGCCGGCAGAGGGGTGCACGGGAGTGGCTCCTACAATGAGCAGTTCTTC	CATSDYAGRGVHGSGSYNEQFF
-	TRBD1	TRBJ1-2	TRBV30	TGTGCCTCCTACAGGGGGCGGATAGACTACACCTTC	CASYRGRIDYTF
-	-	TRBJ1-2	TRBV6-1	TGTGCCAGCAGTGAAACTAGGGGGAAAGACGGTAACTATGGCTACACCTTC	CASSETRGKDGNYGYTF